This T cell receptor (beta chain) was sequenced for a study of radiation and T cells in renal cell carcinoma. Findings and caveats of the study: No pretreatment tumor biopsies were available for baseline clonotypes. From baseline, blood top tumor clonotypes peaked at 2 weeks post-radiation.

Time point reported: blood 4 weeks post-SBRT, at nephrectomy. The sample's treatment: 15 Gy SBRT to primary tumor, nephrectomy 4 weeks later. The patient's renal cell carcinoma had clear cell pathology. TCRdb keeps only in-frame clones here, not all; method: immunoSEQ multiplex PCR. The repertoire holds tens of thousands of clones, about nine tenths seen once, with more than 5.5% in the top ten. V was pared by 4 bases and J by 7 bases, with 7 bases of the junction left unmatched. Per the germline V gene, CDR1 is LNHNV and CDR2 is YYDKDF (reference sequence). The length of the CDR3 is 13 residues. In the case of this clone: The antigen remains unidentified.

This TCR was sampled from a woman in her seventies with renal cell carcinoma. The sample consisted of blood, taken from a patient whose treatment included radiotherapy and nephrectomy. The chain employs TRBV15 and TRBJ2-7; 7 bases map to TRBD1. CDR3 DNA: TGTGCCACCAGCATTGACAGGGTGGGGGAGCAGTACTTC. Its translation is CATSIDRVGEQYF.